These 31 T cell receptor beta chains came from one sample sequenced in a study of tumor-infiltrating lymphocytes in localized non-small cell lung cancer. Only in-frame clones appear in the TCRdb table, and some are missing; sequencing was by immunoSEQ multiplex PCR. The sample has about 24,000 clones; roughly 64% are singletons. Sequenced material: lung tumor tissue. These receptors were taken from a human donor with non-small cell lung cancer.

The rearrangement uses TRBV5-4 and TRBJ1-1; D possibly corresponds to TRBD1 (5 bases). Germline V CDR1 and CDR2: SGHNT, YYREEE (reference sequence). Trimming left V 3 bases short and J 0 bases short, with 15 bases between. The CDR3 is 16 residues long. The CDR3 DNA is TGTGCCAGCAGCTGGGGGGGTCGAGGACTGAACACTGAAGCTTTCTTT. Protein product: CASSWGGRGLNTEAFF.

The genes are TRBV9 and TRBJ1-1; 7 bases align to TRBD1. V dropped 0 bases and J dropped 5; count of bases not matched to a gene: 4. This CDR3 is 14 amino acids long. Germline V gene data show CDR1 as SGDLS and CDR2 as YYNGEE. The CDR3 sequence is CASSVANRGTEAFF. As DNA, the CDR3 is TGTGCCAGCAGCGTAGCGAACAGGGGTACTGAAGCTTTCTTT.

The chain links TRBV7-3 to TRBJ2-2, with 10 nucleotides matching TRBD2. With V trimmed by 5 bases and J by 6 bases, 3 bases remained unmatched. The CDR3 spans 14 residues. Germline V CDR1 and CDR2: SGHTA, FQGTGA. Here the CDR3 reads CASSTSGIAGELFF. In DNA form, the CDR3 reads TGTGCCAGCAGCACTAGCGGGATTGCCGGGGAGCTGTTTTTT.

The chain carries TRBV6-1 and TRBJ1-2, with D perhaps TRBD1 (6 bases). Trimming pared 4 bases from V and 5 bases from J, leaving 17 bases between. The CDR3 has 15 amino acids. Germline CDR1 reads MNHNS; CDR2 reads SASEGT. This CDR3 reads CASSGGGQGFYGYTF. The DNA for the CDR3 is TGTGCCAGCAGTGGGGGGGGGCAGGGCTTTTATGGCTACACCTTC.

This chain connects TRBV7-3 to TRBJ1-2; D unclear. CDR1 is SGHTA, CDR2 FQGTGA, per germline. With 6 bases removed from V and 4 bases from J, the gap between germline ends came to 12 bases. The CDR3 is made up of 13 amino acids. CDR3 amino acids: CASSLDRFYGYTF. The CDR3 DNA follows: TGTGCCAGCAGTCTCGACCGATTCTATGGCTACACCTTC.

V gene TRBV5-4 combines with J gene TRBJ2-3, with D unresolved. Germline CDR1 and CDR2: SGHNT and YYREEE (reference sequence). V was clipped by 1 base and J by 0 bases, with 15 bases between them. The CDR3 spans 17 residues. The CDR3 region is CASSLPGARLSTDTQYF. The CDR3 coding sequence is TGTGCCAGCAGCTTGCCTGGCGCGCGACTTAGCACAGATACGCAGTATTTT. The whole variable domain, filled in from reference TRBV5-4 and TRBJ2-3, reads ETGVTQSPTHLIKTRGQQVTLRCSSQSGHNTVSWYQQALGQGPQFIFQYYREEENGRGNFPPRFSGLQFPNYSSELNVNALELDDSALYLCASSLPGARLSTDTQYFGPGTRLTVL.

This rearrangement joins TRBV28 to TRBJ2-7, with D unresolved. From germline, CDR1 is MDHEN and CDR2 SYDVKM. The CDR3 contains 10 residues. Trimming shortened V by 10 bases and J by 4 bases, and 8 bases separated the two germline ends. CDR3: CATQTYEQYF. DNA for the CDR3: TGTGCCACCCAGACTTACGAGCAGTACTTC.

V is TRBV27 and J is TRBJ2-7; D may be TRBD1 (5 bases). V lost 0 bases and J 5 bases, leaving 11 bases between the germline ends. Germline CDR1 and CDR2: MNHEY and SMNVEV (reference sequence). The CDR3 has 14 residues. The CDR3: CASSLSRTSDEQYF. DNA for the CDR3: TGTGCCAGCAGTTTATCGAGGACATCCGACGAGCAGTACTTC.

V usage is TRBV5-1 and J usage is TRBJ2-7, with TRBD1 matching 7 bases. The V gene's germline CDR1 is SGHRS and CDR2 YFSETQ. With V trimmed by 4 bases and J by 2 bases, 12 bases remained unmatched. This CDR3 spans 16 amino acids. The CDR3 protein is CASSQETGSGPYEQYF. Written as DNA, the CDR3 is TGCGCCAGCAGCCAGGAGACAGGGAGTGGACCCTACGAGCAGTACTTC.

This chain joins TRBV10-3 and TRBJ1-2; D is unresolved. The CDR3 is 12 residues long. From germline, CDR1 is ENHRY and CDR2 SYGVKD. The V and J ends lost 6 bases and 3 bases respectively, with 8 bases between them. The CDR3 DNA reads as TGTGCCATCAGAGGGCAGGACTATGGCTACACCTTC. Translated: CAIRGQDYGYTF.

The V call is TRBV29-1, the J call TRBJ2-2, with D perhaps TRBD2 (6 bases). The CDR3 length is 16 residues. V lost 5 bases to trimming and J lost 5 bases, with 21 bases between them. Germline-derived CDR1 and CDR2 are SQVTM and ANQGSEA. CDR3 sequence reads: CSVRGTSFETTGELFF. The CDR3 bases are TGCAGCGTTCGGGGGACCTCCTTTGAGACAACCGGGGAGCTGTTTTTT.

This chain links TRBV2 with TRBJ2-7; 7 nucleotides agree with TRBD2. This CDR3 contains 15 residues. Germline V gene lookup returns CDR1 SNHLY and CDR2 FYNNEI. The junction had 4 bases not matched to a gene; V was cut back by 1 base and J by 1 base. CDR3 sequence: CASSEEGSGSYEQYF. CDR3 in DNA: TGTGCCAGCAGTGAAGAGGGTAGCGGGTCCTACGAGCAGTACTTC. The whole variable domain, filled in from reference TRBV2 and TRBJ2-7, reads EPEVTQTPSHQVTQMGQEVILRCVPISNHLYFYWYRQILGQKVEFLVSFYNNEISEKSEIFDDQFSVERPDGSNFTLKIRSTKLEDSAMYFCASSEEGSGSYEQYFGPGTRLTVT.

The V call is TRBV2, the J call TRBJ1-1; D gene uncertain. The CDR3 has 11 amino acids. The V end lost 4 bases, the J end lost 10 bases, and 10 bases lay between the germline ends. Per germline, CDR1 SNHLY and CDR2 FYNNEI. The CDR3 nucleotides read TGTGCCAGCAGTGGAATGAGTGGAGCTTTCTTT. It encodes CASSGMSGAFF.

The rearrangement links TRBV5-1 to TRBJ2-2, with D unresolved. In germline, CDR1 is SGHRS, CDR2 YFSETQ. The CDR3 has 15 residues. V was pared by 1 base and J by 2 bases, with 9 bases between. The CDR3 nucleotides read TGCGCCAGCAGCTTGCAGTGGGGTAACACCGGGGAGCTGTTTTTT. Protein: CASSLQWGNTGELFF.

This clone was counted between two and nine times. This rearrangement joins TRBV4-2 to TRBJ2-2, with 10 bases lining up with TRBD1. The CDR3 is 14 amino acids. J was trimmed by 7 bases and V by 3 bases; bases with no gene match: 2. Germline CDR1 reads LGHNA; CDR2 reads YNFKEQ. This chain's CDR3 is CASSQDRGIGELFF. CDR3 bases: TGTGCCAGCAGCCAGGACAGGGGGATCGGGGAGCTGTTTTTT.

V usage is TRBV7-9 and J usage is TRBJ2-1; 13 nucleotides line up with TRBD2. V lost 5 bases to trimming and J lost 10 bases; unmatched junction nucleotides: 8. The CDR3 contains 15 residues. The V gene's germline CDR1 is SEHNR and CDR2 FQNEAQ (reference sequence). CDR3 residues: CASSTTGLAGAEQFF. The CDR3 DNA sequence: TGTGCCAGCAGCACAACCGGACTAGCGGGAGCCGAGCAGTTCTTC.

The chain links TRBV5-1 to TRBJ1-1; D might be TRBD1 (5 bases). The CDR3 has 16 amino acids. V was trimmed by 4 bases and J by 3 bases, leaving 19 bases between them. CDR1 SGHRS and CDR2 YFSETQ come from the germline V gene. CDR3 protein: CASSPNPGGSDTEAFF. CDR3 nucleotides: TGCGCCAGCAGCCCCAACCCGGGGGGGTCGGACACTGAAGCTTTCTTT.

This clone has just a few counts. V is TRBV10-1 and J is TRBJ2-2; D gene unclear. Germline CDR1 reads WNHNN; CDR2 reads SYGVQD (reference sequence). This CDR3 region has 14 residues. The ends were cut back, 3 bases at V and 8 bases at J, with 13 bases in the middle. CDR3 in amino acids: CASSDAQYGGELFF. DNA for the CDR3: TGCGCCAGCAGTGATGCCCAGTATGGGGGGGAGCTGTTTTTT.

This clone was observed a few times. The chain joins TRBV4-3 to TRBJ1-5; D is perhaps TRBD1 (5 bases). V lost 3 bases and J 0 bases, leaving 9 bases between the germline ends. Germline loops: CDR1 LGHNA, CDR2 YSLEER. This CDR3 spans 15 amino acids. The CDR3 here is CASSHAGYSNQPQHF. In DNA, the CDR3 is TGCGCCAGCAGCCATGCAGGGTATAGCAATCAGCCCCAGCATTTT.

The chain links TRBV28 to TRBJ2-1, with 10 bases aligning to TRBD2. Germline values: CDR1 MDHEN, CDR2 SYDVKM. The J segment lost 6 bases and the V segment lost 5 bases, leaving 7 bases of the junction unmatched. The CDR3 extends over 15 amino acids. The CDR3 spells CASSPGTSAANEQFF. The CDR3 nucleotides are TGTGCCAGCAGTCCCGGGACTAGCGCGGCCAATGAGCAGTTCTTC.

V usage is TRBV19 and J usage is TRBJ1-5; D remains unclear. Germline V gives CDR1 LNHDA, CDR2 SQIVND (reference sequence). The CDR3 is 15 residues long. V dropped 0 bases and J dropped 0 bases, with 6 bases sitting between them. The CDR3 protein is CASSIEYHSNQPQHF. CDR3 nucleotide sequence: TGTGCCAGTAGTATAGAATACCATAGCAATCAGCCCCAGCATTTT.

The V call is TRBV5-6, the J call TRBJ1-1; 7 bases align to TRBD1. V lost 5 bases and J lost 3; bases outside the gene matches: 4. Germline-derived CDR1 and CDR2 are SGHDT and YYEEEE. The CDR3 is 13 residues long. The CDR3 bases are TGTGCCAGCAGTTTCGACAGGGACACTGAAGCTTTCTTT. This codes for CASSFDRDTEAFF.

The chain joins TRBV9 to TRBJ2-3; 10 bases line up with TRBD2. CDR3 length: 15 residues. V trimming: 3 bases; J trimming: 2 bases; junction bases outside the gene matches: 3. The germline gives CDR1 SGDLS, CDR2 YYNGEE. For the CDR3, the DNA is TGTGCCAGCAGCGGGGGACTAGCGACCACAGATACGCAGTATTTT. Encoded protein: CASSGGLATTDTQYF.

The table lists this clone with a few counts. CDR3 nucleotide sequence: TGTGCCAGCAGTCTCGACCGATTCTATGGCTACACCTTC. The encoded protein is CASSLDRFYGYTF. The J gene is TRBJ1-2, the V gene TRBV7-2, with D unclear. The CDR3 extends over 13 amino acids. The germline V gene encodes CDR1 SGHTA and CDR2 FQGNSA. V was shortened by 6 bases and J by 4 bases, with 12 bases between the two germline ends.

The chain carries TRBV19 and TRBJ2-2, with 8 bases that match TRBD2. The CDR3 covers 15 residues. Germline CDR1 is LNHDA and CDR2 is SQIVND (reference sequence). Trimming at V came to 3 bases and at J to 6 bases, leaving 6 bases not matched to a gene. This chain's CDR3 is CASSMGGRPSGELFF. In nucleotides, the CDR3 is TGTGCCAGTAGTATGGGCGGGAGGCCGTCCGGGGAGCTGTTTTTT.

This chain joins TRBV2 and TRBJ1-1; the D is unclear. The CDR3 loop spans 13 amino acids. Germline V lookup: CDR1 SNHLY, CDR2 FYNNEI. V was trimmed by 7 bases and J by 2 bases, leaving 11 bases between them. CDR3: CASTGYGNTEAFF. CDR3 nucleotide sequence: TGTGCCAGCACGGGGTACGGTAACACTGAAGCTTTCTTT. The full variable domain, in which reference TRBV2 and TRBJ1-1 provide the parts outside the CDR3, is EPEVTQTPSHQVTQMGQEVILRCVPISNHLYFYWYRQILGQKVEFLVSFYNNEISEKSEIFDDQFSVERPDGSNFTLKIRSTKLEDSAMYFCASTGYGNTEAFFGQGTRLTVV.

This clone was picked up one time. The gene calls are TRBV6-6 and TRBJ2-6; the D is unclear. The CDR3 covers 13 residues. CDR1 and CDR2 from the germline V gene are MNHNY and SVGAGI (reference sequence). Trimming cost V 8 bases and J 0 bases, with 5 bases left between them. The CDR3 region is CASLISGANVLTF. The CDR3 region has the DNA TGTGCCAGCCTGATCTCTGGGGCCAACGTCCTGACTTTC.

CDR3 sequence reads: CASSEMYGPHEQYF. The CDR3 DNA follows: TGTGCCAGCAGTGAAATGTACGGGCCCCACGAGCAGTACTTC. The chain uses TRBV6-1 and TRBJ2-7; D is undetermined. Germline CDR1 reads MNHNS; CDR2 reads SASEGT. Trimming removed 2 bases from V and 5 bases from J, with 13 bases in between. The CDR3 runs to 14 residues.

The V and J genes are TRBV7-2 and TRBJ2-1; TRBD2 is a possible D gene (6 bases). CDR3 size: 15 residues. Trimming removed 5 bases from V and 0 bases from J, with 11 bases in between. CDR1 and CDR2 from the germline V gene are SGHTA and FQGNSA. CDR3 DNA: TGTGCCAGCAGCCGGTCTAGCGACTCCTACAATGAGCAGTTCTTC. This sequence encodes CASSRSSDSYNEQFF.

This clone was detected only a few times. This rearrangement joins TRBV5-1 to TRBJ2-1; 9 bases agree with TRBD2. J gave up 4 bases and V 1 base, and 3 bases lay outside the gene matches. This CDR3 spans 15 amino acids. Germline CDR1 is SGHRS and CDR2 is YFSETQ. In nucleotides, the CDR3 is TGCGCCAGCAGCTTGAGGACTAGCGAGTACAATGAGCAGTTCTTC. Translating it yields CASSLRTSEYNEQFF.

The V call is TRBV28, the J call TRBJ2-3, with 11 bases fitting TRBD2. Trimming removed 8 bases from V and 5 bases from J; junction bases left unmatched: 6. The CDR3 has 14 residues. Germline V gives CDR1 MDHEN, CDR2 SYDVKM. The CDR3 nucleotides read TGTGCCAGCTCACTAGCGGGAGTAATAGATACGCAGTATTTT. Protein sequence: CASSLAGVIDTQYF.